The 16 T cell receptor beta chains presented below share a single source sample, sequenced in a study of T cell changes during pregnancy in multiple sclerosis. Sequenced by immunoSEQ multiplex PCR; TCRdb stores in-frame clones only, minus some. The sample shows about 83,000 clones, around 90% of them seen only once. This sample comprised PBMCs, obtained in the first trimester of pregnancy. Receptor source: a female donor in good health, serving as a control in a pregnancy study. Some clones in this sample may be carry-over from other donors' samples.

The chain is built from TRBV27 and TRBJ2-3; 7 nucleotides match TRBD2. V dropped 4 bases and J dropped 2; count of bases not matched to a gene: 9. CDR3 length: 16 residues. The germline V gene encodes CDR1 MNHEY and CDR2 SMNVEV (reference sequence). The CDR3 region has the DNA TGTGCCAGCAGTTCCCCCATACGGGACTACACAGATACGCAGTATTTT. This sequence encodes CASSSPIRDYTDTQYF.

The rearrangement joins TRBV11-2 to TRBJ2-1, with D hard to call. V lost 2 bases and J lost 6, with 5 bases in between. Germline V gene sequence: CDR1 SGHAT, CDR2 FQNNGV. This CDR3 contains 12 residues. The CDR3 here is CASSLTRNEQFF. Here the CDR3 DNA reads TGTGCCAGCAGCTTAACACGCAATGAGCAGTTCTTC.

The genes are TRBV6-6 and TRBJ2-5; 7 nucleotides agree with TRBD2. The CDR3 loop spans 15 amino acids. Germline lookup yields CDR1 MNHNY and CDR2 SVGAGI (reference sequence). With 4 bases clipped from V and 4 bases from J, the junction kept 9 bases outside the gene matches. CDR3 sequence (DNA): TGTGCCAGCAGTTGGGAGGGCGGCCCGTCAGAGACCCAGTACTTC. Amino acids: CASSWEGGPSETQYF.

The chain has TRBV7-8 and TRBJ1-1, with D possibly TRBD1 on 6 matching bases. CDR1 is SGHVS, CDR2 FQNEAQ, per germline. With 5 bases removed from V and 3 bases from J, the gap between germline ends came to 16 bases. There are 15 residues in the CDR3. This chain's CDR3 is CASSDLQGPYTEAFF. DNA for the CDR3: TGTGCCAGCAGCGACCTCCAGGGGCCGTACACTGAAGCTTTCTTT.

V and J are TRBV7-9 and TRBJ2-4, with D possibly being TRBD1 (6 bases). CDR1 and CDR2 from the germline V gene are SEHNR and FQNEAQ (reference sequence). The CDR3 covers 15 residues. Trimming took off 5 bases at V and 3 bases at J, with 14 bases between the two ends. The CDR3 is CASSTTRTDKNIQYF. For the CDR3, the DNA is TGTGCCAGCAGCACTACCAGGACAGACAAAAACATTCAGTACTTC.

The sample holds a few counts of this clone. CDR3 sequence (DNA): TGTGCCAGCAGCCAATCCGACGGACTTGAAGCTTTCTTT. Its translation: CASSQSDGLEAFF. The rearrangement links TRBV28 to TRBJ1-1, with D unclear. This CDR3 contains 13 residues. Germline V CDR1 and CDR2: MDHEN, SYDVKM. The V and J ends lost 6 bases and 7 bases respectively, with 15 bases between them.

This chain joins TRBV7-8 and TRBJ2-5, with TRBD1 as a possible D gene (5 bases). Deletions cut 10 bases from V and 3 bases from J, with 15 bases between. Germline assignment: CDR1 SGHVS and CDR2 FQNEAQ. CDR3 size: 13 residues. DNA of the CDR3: TGTGCCACCAAACCCGACAGTGAAGAGACCCAGTACTTC. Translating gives CATKPDSEETQYF.

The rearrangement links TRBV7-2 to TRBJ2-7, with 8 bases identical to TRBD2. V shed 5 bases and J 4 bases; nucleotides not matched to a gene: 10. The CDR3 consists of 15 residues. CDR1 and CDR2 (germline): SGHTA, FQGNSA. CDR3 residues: CASSIQGLESYEQYF. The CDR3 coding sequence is TGTGCCAGCAGCATTCAGGGACTAGAGTCGTACGAGCAGTACTTC.

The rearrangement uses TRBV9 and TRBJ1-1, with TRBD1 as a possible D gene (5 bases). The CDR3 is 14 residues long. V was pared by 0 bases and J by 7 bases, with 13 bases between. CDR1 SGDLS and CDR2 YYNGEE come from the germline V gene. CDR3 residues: CASSVVGQGYEAFF. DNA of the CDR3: TGTGCCAGCAGCGTAGTAGGGCAGGGTTATGAAGCTTTCTTT.

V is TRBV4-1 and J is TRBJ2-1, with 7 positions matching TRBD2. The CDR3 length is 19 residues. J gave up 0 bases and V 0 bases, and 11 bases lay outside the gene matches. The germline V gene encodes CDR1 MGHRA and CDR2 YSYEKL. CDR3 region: CASSQDVGPSGNSYNEQFF. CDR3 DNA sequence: TGCGCCAGCAGCCAAGATGTAGGACCTAGCGGAAACTCCTACAATGAGCAGTTCTTC.

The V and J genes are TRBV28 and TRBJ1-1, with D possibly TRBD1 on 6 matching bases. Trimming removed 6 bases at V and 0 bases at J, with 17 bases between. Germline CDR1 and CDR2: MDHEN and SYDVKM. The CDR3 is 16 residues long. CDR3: CASSPEGVRVNTEAFF. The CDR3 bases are TGTGCCAGCAGCCCCGAGGGGGTTCGGGTGAACACTGAAGCTTTCTTT.

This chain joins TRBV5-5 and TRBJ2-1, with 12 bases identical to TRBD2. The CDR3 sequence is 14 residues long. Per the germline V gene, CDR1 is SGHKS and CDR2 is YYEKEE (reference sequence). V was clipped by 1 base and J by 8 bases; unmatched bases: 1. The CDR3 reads CASSLTSGRYEQFF. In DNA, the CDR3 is TGTGCCAGCAGCTTGACTAGCGGGAGGTATGAGCAGTTCTTC. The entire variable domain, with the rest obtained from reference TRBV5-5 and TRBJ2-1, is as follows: DAGVTQSPTHLIKTRGQQVTLRCSPISGHKSVSWYQQVLGQGPQFIFQYYEKEERGRGNFPDRFSARQFPNYSSELNVNALLLGDSALYLCASSLTSGRYEQFFGPGTRLTVL.

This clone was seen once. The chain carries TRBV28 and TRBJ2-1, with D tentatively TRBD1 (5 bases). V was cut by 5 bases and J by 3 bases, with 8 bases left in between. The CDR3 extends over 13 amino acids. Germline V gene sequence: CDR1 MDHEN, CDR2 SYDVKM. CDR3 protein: CASSTGNYNEQFF. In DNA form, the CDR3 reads TGTGCCAGCAGTACAGGTAACTACAATGAGCAGTTCTTC. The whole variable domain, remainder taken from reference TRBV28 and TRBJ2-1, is DVKVTQSSRYLVKRTGEKVFLECVQDMDHENMFWYRQDPGLGLRLIYFSYDVKMKEKGDIPEGYSVSREKKERFSLILESASTNQTSMYLCASSTGNYNEQFFGPGTRLTVL.

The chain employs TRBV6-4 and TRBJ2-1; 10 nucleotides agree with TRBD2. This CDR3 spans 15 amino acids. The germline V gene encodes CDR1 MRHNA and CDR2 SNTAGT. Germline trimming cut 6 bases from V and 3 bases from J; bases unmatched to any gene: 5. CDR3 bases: TGTGCCAGCAGCAGAACTAGCGGGGACTACAATGAGCAGTTCTTC. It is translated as CASSRTSGDYNEQFF.

CDR3 sequence: CASSLSHSPDTQYF. The CDR3 DNA follows: TGTGCCAGCAGCCTGAGTCATTCGCCAGATACGCAGTATTTT. The chain combines TRBV5-4 with TRBJ2-3; D gene ambiguous. CDR1 and CDR2 from the germline V gene are SGHNT and YYREEE (reference sequence). This CDR3 is built from 14 residues. V gave up 4 bases and J gave up 4 bases, with 13 bases separating them.

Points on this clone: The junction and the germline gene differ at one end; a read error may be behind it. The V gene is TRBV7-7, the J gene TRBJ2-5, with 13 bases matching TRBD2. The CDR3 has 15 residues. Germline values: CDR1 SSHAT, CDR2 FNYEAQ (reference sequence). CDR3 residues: CASSRTSGSGETQYF. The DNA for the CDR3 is TGTGCTAGCAGCCGGACTAGCGGGAGCGGGGAGACCCAGTACTTC. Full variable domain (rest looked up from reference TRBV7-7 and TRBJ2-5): GAGVSQSPRYKVTKRGQDVTLRCDPISSHATLYWYQQALGQGPEFLTYFNYEAQPDKSGLPSDRFSAERPEGSISTLTIQRTEQRDSAMYRCASSRTSGSGETQYFGPGTRLLVL.